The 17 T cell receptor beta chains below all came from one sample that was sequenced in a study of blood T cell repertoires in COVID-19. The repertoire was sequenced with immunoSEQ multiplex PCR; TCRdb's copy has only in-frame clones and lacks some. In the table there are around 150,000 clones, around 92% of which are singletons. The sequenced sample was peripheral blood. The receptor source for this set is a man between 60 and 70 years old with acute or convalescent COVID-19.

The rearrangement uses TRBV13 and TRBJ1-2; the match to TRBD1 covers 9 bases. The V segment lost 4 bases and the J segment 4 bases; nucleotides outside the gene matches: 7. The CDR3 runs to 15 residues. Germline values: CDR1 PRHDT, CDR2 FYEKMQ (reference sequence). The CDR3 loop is CASSSGTGYFYGYTF. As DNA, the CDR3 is TGTGCCAGCAGCTCTGGGACAGGGTACTTCTATGGCTACACCTTC.

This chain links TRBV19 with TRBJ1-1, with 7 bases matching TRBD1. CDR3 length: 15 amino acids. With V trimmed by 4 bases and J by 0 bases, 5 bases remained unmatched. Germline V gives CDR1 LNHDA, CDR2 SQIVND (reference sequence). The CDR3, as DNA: TGTGCCAGTAGTAAGGGACAGCAATTGAACACTGAAGCTTTCTTT. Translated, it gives CASSKGQQLNTEAFF.

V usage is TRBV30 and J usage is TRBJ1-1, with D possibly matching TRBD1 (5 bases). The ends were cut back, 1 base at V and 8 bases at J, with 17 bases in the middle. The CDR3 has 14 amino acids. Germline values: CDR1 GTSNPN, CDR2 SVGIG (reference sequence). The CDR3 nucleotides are TGTGCCTGGAGTGCCAACAGGATCACGGTAGAAGCTTTCTTT. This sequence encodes CAWSANRITVEAFF.

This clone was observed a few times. This chain's CDR3 is CASSERDFSGNTIYF. CDR3 nucleotide sequence: TGTGCCAGCAGTGAAAGGGACTTCTCTGGAAACACCATATATTTT. The J gene is TRBJ1-3, the V gene TRBV2, with a weak D call TRBD1 (5 bases). CDR1 SNHLY and CDR2 FYNNEI come from the germline V gene. The CDR3 consists of 15 residues. V lost 2 bases and J lost 0, with 8 bases in between.

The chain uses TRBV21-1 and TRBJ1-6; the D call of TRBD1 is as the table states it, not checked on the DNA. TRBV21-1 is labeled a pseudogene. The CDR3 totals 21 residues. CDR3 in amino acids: CASSKESCMGAGTGVNSPLHF. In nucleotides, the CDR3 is TGTGCCAGCAGCAAAGAAAGTTGCATGGGGGCGGGGACAGGGGTGAATTCACCCCTCCACTTT.

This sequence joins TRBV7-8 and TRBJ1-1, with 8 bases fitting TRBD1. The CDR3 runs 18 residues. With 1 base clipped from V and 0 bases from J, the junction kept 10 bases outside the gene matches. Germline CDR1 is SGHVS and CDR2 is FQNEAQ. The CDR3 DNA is TGTGCCAGCAGCTTAGATAGGACAGGGCCCAAAATGAACACTGAAGCTTTCTTT. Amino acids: CASSLDRTGPKMNTEAFF.

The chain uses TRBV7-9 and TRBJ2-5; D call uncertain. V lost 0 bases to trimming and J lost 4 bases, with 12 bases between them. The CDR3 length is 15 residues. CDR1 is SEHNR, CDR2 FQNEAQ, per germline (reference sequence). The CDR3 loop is CASSLALLSGETQYF. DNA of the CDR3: TGTGCCAGCAGCTTAGCGCTTTTGTCCGGAGAGACCCAGTACTTC.

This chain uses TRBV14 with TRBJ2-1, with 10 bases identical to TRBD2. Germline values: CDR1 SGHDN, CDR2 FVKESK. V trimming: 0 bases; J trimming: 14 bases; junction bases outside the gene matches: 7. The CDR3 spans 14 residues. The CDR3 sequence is CASSQDQRGGIEFF. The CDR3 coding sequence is TGTGCCAGCAGCCAAGACCAGCGGGGGGGCATTGAGTTCTTC.

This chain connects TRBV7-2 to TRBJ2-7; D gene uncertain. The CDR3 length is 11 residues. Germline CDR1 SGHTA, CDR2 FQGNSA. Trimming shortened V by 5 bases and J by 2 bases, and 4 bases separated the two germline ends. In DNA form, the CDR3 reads TGTGCCAGCAGCCCGGCCTACGAGCAGTACTTC. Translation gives CASSPAYEQYF.

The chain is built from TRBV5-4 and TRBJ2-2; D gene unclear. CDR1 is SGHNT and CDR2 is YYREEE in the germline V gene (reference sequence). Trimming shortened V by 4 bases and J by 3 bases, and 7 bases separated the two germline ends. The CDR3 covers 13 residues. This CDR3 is CASSQRYTGELFF. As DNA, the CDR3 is TGTGCCAGCAGCCAGAGGTACACCGGGGAGCTGTTTTTT.

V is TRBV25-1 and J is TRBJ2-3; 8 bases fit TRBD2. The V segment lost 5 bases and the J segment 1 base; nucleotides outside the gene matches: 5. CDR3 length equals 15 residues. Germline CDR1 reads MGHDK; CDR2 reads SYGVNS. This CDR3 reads CASSSGGAGTDTQYF. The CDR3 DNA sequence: TGTGCCAGCAGTTCGGGGGGGGCCGGCACAGATACGCAGTATTTT. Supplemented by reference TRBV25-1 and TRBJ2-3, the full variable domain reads EADIYQTPRYLVIGTGKKITLECSQTMGHDKMYWYQQDPGMELHLIHYSYGVNSTEKGDLSSESTVSRIRTEHFPLTLESARPSHTSQYLCASSSGGAGTDTQYFGPGTRLTVL.

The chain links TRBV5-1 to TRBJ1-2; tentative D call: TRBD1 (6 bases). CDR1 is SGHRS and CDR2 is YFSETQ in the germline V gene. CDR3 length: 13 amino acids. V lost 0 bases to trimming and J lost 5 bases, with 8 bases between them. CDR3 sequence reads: CASSLEGEYGYTF. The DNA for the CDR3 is TGCGCCAGCAGCTTGGAGGGGGAATATGGCTACACCTTC.

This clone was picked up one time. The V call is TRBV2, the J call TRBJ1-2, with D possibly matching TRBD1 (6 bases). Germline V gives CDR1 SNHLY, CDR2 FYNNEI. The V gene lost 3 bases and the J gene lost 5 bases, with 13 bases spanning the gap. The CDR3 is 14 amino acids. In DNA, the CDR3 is TGTGCCAGCAGTGAGGGGGACACCGTATATGGCTACACCTTC. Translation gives CASSEGDTVYGYTF.

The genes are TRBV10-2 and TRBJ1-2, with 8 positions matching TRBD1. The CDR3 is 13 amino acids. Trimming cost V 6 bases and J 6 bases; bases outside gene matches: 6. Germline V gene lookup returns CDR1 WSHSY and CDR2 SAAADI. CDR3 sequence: CASRGTGLNGYTF. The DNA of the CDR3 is TGCGCCAGCAGGGGGACAGGTCTAAATGGCTACACCTTC.

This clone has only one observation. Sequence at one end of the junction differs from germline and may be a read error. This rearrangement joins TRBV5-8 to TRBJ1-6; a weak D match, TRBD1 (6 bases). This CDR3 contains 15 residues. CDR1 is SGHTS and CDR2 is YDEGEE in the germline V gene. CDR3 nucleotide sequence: TGTGCCAGCCGCTTGAGGACAGCTAATAATTCACCCCTCCACTTT. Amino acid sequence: CASRLRTANNSPLHF.

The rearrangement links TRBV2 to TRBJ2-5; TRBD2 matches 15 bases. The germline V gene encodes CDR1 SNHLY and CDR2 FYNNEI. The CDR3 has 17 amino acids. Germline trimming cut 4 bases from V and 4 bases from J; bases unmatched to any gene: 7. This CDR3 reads CASSVGLAGGNRETQYF. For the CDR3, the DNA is TGTGCCAGCAGTGTCGGACTAGCGGGGGGGAATCGAGAGACCCAGTACTTC.

CDR3 sequence: CASSLVGQGEVRDGYTF. CDR3 DNA sequence: TGCGCCAGCAGCTTGGTAGGACAGGGAGAAGTAAGAGATGGCTACACCTTC. The genes are TRBV5-1 and TRBJ1-2, with 8 bases lining up with TRBD1. The CDR3 contains 17 residues. V shed 0 bases and J 6 bases; nucleotides not matched to a gene: 13. Germline CDR1 and CDR2: SGHRS and YFSETQ.